The rows below give T cell receptor beta chains drawn from one sample of a study of patients and donors after allogeneic stem cell transplantation. TCRdb processed the RT-PCR reads anew with MiXCR; each CDR3 protein has one entry. The repertoire holds about 40,000 distinct CDR3 sequences, with over 25% as singletons. Sequenced: blood, either unsorted or a sorted T cell fraction (not recorded which). The receptors shown here come from a human donor who was either an allogeneic HSCT recipient or a stem cell or donor lymphocyte infusion donor (not recorded which). It is not recorded whose cells these are; they may come from a transplant donor. CDR3s include the opening cysteine and the closing phenylalanine or tryptophan. Fields, in order: J gene, V gene, D gene, CDR3 protein. The D gene is left open where the match is weak.

TRBJ1-3 | TRBV28 | NA | CASSLSSGNTIYF
TRBJ2-1 | TRBV4-1 | TRBD2 | CASSHLAGSTYNEQFF
TRBJ2-2 | TRBV12-3/TRBV12-4 | NA | CASSKAGELFF
TRBJ2-3 | TRBV7-2 | NA | CASSLEGRTDTQYF
TRBJ2-1 | TRBV5-1 | TRBD2 | CASSLGPGLVFYEQFF
TRBJ1-4 | TRBV5-8 | NA | CASSPRTVLYEKLFF
TRBJ2-2 | TRBV6-2/TRBV6-3 | TRBD1 | CASTYRGAGELFF
TRBJ1-6 | TRBV4-3 | NA | CASSQGVGGMGPLHF
TRBJ2-1 | TRBV7-3 | TRBD2 | CASSSGLAGAIFF
TRBJ2-1 | TRBV11-2 | NA | CASSGGLGQFF
TRBJ2-3 | TRBV27 | NA | CASSRRGTDTQYF
TRBJ2-7 | TRBV20-1 | NA | CSASNKRHRDF
TRBJ2-7 | TRBV7-9 | NA | CASSLAGSYEQYF
TRBJ1-2 | TRBV4-2 | NA | CASSQGQGRGAYGYTF
TRBJ2-7 | TRBV3-1 | NA | CASSQEGSYEQYF
TRBJ2-1 | TRBV12-5 | TRBD1 | CASGLVLRQGDDEQFF
TRBJ2-1 | TRBV2 | NA | CASSPTLQRTRRYNEQFF
TRBJ2-2 | TRBV7-3 | NA | CASSLSPGLNTGELFF
TRBJ2-5 | TRBV19 | NA | CASSQYSPRAEQETQYF
TRBJ2-1 | TRBV9 | NA | CASSVGRSGNEQFF
TRBJ1-2 | TRBV27 | NA | CASSFAGTSYGYTF
TRBJ1-1 | TRBV10-2 | NA | CASSVGRRDTEAFF
TRBJ1-5 | TRBV28 | NA | CAGQTGGSNQPQHF
TRBJ1-1 | TRBV12-3/TRBV12-4 | TRBD1 | CASSRGQVRNTEAFF
TRBJ2-2 | TRBV6-5 | TRBD2 | CASSLNPSGSYTGELFF
TRBJ1-2 | TRBV29-1 | TRBD1 | CSVEDLDREVGNYGYTF
TRBJ2-5 | TRBV10-3 | NA | CAISDPRGDGETQYF
TRBJ1-2 | TRBV29-1 | NA | CSVERGADYGYTF
TRBJ2-7 | TRBV7-2 | NA | CASSSNSYEQYF
TRBJ1-2 | TRBV3-1 | NA | CASSQDPGYYGYTF
TRBJ2-5 | TRBV27 | NA | CASSLVGREETQYF
TRBJ2-2 | TRBV5-1 | TRBD1 | CASSFWDRENTGELFF
TRBJ2-2 | TRBV12-3/TRBV12-4 | NA | CASSLWGNGELFF
TRBJ1-6 | TRBV6-5 | TRBD1 | CASSDLGTGVSPLHF
TRBJ2-5 | TRBV29-1 | TRBD1 | CSVGRTGQETQYF
TRBJ1-6 | TRBV29-1 | NA | CSVTALDSPLHF
TRBJ2-7 | TRBV6-9 | TRBD2 | CASSYKRDAYEQYF
TRBJ2-3 | TRBV29-1 | NA | CSAGDSFASSFTDTQYF
TRBJ2-2 | TRBV12-3/TRBV12-4 | TRBD1 | CASRTGTGFTGELFF